This T cell receptor (beta chain) derives from a study of beta chain features in type 1 diabetes. This clone was counted only a few times. Reverse transcription of all isolated RNA meant that expressed TCRB transcripts were sequenced. This table comes from immunoSEQ multiplex PCR, and its TCRdb copy is limited to in-frame clones, with some not included. The sample lists fewer than 200,000 clones; about 8.1% were seen once. The origin of this receptor is a young man in good health. The specimen sequenced was central memory CD4+ T cells from blood.

CDR3 region: CATQPGLAGANEQFF. CDR3 coding DNA: TGTGCCACCCAACCAGGACTAGCGGGAGCCAATGAGCAGTTCTTC. The chain joins TRBV10-3 to TRBJ2-1; 13 bases fit TRBD2. Trimming cost V 10 bases and J 6 bases; bases outside gene matches: 9. Germline assignment: CDR1 ENHRY and CDR2 SYGVKD. This CDR3 comprises 15 residues.